The clone carrying this T cell receptor (beta chain) was found many times. The CDR3 is made up of 14 amino acids. Germline CDR1 SGHRS, CDR2 YFSETQ. V shed 4 bases and J 6 bases; nucleotides not matched to a gene: 5. Sample time point: newly diagnosed GD, antithyroid drugs for less than 3 months. Isolated PBMC RNA provided the starting material for the TCR library. One endocrinology department in Xi'an, China, was where patients came from. Arm-PCR of CDR3 regions with iRepertoire HTBI primers generated TCR beta libraries. TCRdb ran MiXCR on the multiplex PCR reads and lists one entry per CDR3 protein. The repertoire holds around 420,000 distinct CDR3 sequences, with 15% as singletons. This sample was included in a study of regulatory T cells in long-lasting Graves disease. The sample was also reused in another study, on T cells in Graves' hyperthyroidism and ophthalmopathy. That paper adds: It was uncontrolled infection, other autoimmune disease, pregnancy or lactation that excluded patients.

The V call is TRBV5-1, the J call TRBJ2-7; 12 bases are a match to TRBD1. The sequencing here drew on peripheral blood mononuclear cells (PBMCs), taken at new diagnosis, from a patient treated with antithyroid drugs. The origin of this receptor is a woman aged 40 to 55 with Graves disease. This CDR3 is CASSPGQGAAEQYF. CDR3 bases: TGCGCCAGCAGCCCGGGACAGGGGGCGGCCGAGCAGTACTTC.